The rows below give T cell receptor beta chains drawn from one sample of a study of blood T cell repertoires in COVID-19. The repertoire was sequenced with immunoSEQ multiplex PCR; TCRdb's copy has only in-frame clones and lacks some. The sample yields roughly 340,000 clones, approximately 90% seen once. What was sequenced was peripheral blood. These receptors all come from a woman aged 18-29 years who had recovered from COVID-19. Both conserved end residues are part of each CDR3. The order of the fields is J gene, D gene, V gene, clone size, CDR3 DNA, CDR3 protein. D genes are given only for firm matches. Not every row has a clone size; where given, it reads once, few, many or a size class.

J: TRBJ2-2
D: NA
V: TRBV29-1
size: NA
DNA: TGCAGCGTTGGACATACGAACACCGGGGAGCTGTTTTTT
CDR3: CSVGHTNTGELFF

J: TRBJ2-3
D: NA
V: TRBV12-3/TRBV12-4
size: NA
DNA: TGTGCCAGCTCCGGGGATCTGACAGATACGCAGTATTTT
CDR3: CASSGDLTDTQYF

J: TRBJ2-2
D: TRBD2
V: TRBV5-6
size: once
DNA: TGTGCCAGCAGCTTGGGCGGGAGGATTAACGGGGAGCTGTTTTTT
CDR3: CASSLGGRINGELFF

J: TRBJ1-2
D: TRBD1
V: TRBV2
size: NA
DNA: TGTGCCAGCAGTATGGACAGGTTCGATGGCTACACCTTC
CDR3: CASSMDRFDGYTF

J: TRBJ1-2
D: TRBD1
V: TRBV5-6
size: NA
DNA: TGTGCCAGCAGCACCGACCGCCTTTGGGCAGGGGGGTTTGGCTACACCTTC
CDR3: CASSTDRLWAGGFGYTF

J: TRBJ2-3
D: TRBD2
V: TRBV19
size: NA
DNA: TGTGCCAGTACCGGGACTATAGGAGATACGCAGTATTTT
CDR3: CASTGTIGDTQYF

J: TRBJ1-3
D: TRBD1
V: TRBV3-1/TRBV3-2
size: NA
DNA: TGTGCCAGCAGCCACCAGGGGGACCTTACTGGAAACACCATATATTTT
CDR3: CASSHQGDLTGNTIYF

J: TRBJ1-3
D: NA
V: TRBV24-1
size: NA
DNA: TGTGCCACCAGTGACAGGGCGGACACCATATATTTT
CDR3: CATSDRADTIYF

J: TRBJ2-5
D: NA
V: TRBV11-3
size: NA
DNA: TGTGCCAGCAGCTTAGTCAGGGGTGGAGAGACCCAGTACTTC
CDR3: CASSLVRGGETQYF

J: TRBJ1-2
D: TRBD1
V: TRBV7-9
size: few
DNA: TGTGCCAGCAGCTTAGATCACAGGGGTCCCTCTAACTATGGCTACACCTTC
CDR3: CASSLDHRGPSNYGYTF

J: TRBJ1-1
D: TRBD1
V: TRBV14
size: NA
DNA: TGTGCCAGCAGCCAAGATCTGGGACAGGGAACCACTGAAGCTTTCTTT
CDR3: CASSQDLGQGTTEAFF

J: TRBJ1-4
D: TRBD1
V: TRBV9
size: NA
DNA: TGTGCCAGCAGCGTAGAACCCCGGGACAGGGGACCCACTAATGAAAAACTGTTTTTT
CDR3: CASSVEPRDRGPTNEKLFF

J: TRBJ2-1
D: NA
V: TRBV7-9
size: NA
DNA: TGTGCCAGCAGCGTGGGCAGTTTGCTTTACAATGAGCAGTTCTTC
CDR3: CASSVGSLLYNEQFF

J: TRBJ1-4
D: NA
V: TRBV7-2
size: NA
DNA: TGTGCCAGCAGCCCAACAGGGTTTGAAAAACTGTTTTTT
CDR3: CASSPTGFEKLFF

J: TRBJ1-5
D: NA
V: TRBV5-6
size: NA
DNA: TGTGCCAGCAGCTACAATCAGGGGCCGTCTCAGCATTTT
CDR3: CASSYNQGPSQHF

J: TRBJ1-2
D: NA
V: TRBV2
size: once
DNA: TGTGCCAGCAGTGTCAAGAGGGGCTACACCTTC
CDR3: CASSVKRGYTF

J: TRBJ2-2
D: NA
V: TRBV29-1
size: NA
DNA: TGCAGCGGGCGGACCGGGGAGCTGTTTTTT
CDR3: CSGRTGELFF

J: TRBJ2-6
D: NA
V: TRBV19
size: NA
DNA: TGTGCCAGTAGTCGCAGCGCGTCCTCTGGGGCCAACGTCCTGACTTTC
CDR3: CASSRSASSGANVLTF

J: TRBJ1-2
D: TRBD1
V: TRBV4-1
size: NA
DNA: TGCGCCAGCAGCCCCCAGGGGGGAGGCAACCTATATGGCTACACCTTC
CDR3: CASSPQGGGNLYGYTF